A selection of T cell receptor beta chains follows, all from one sample in a study of OX40 agonist ivuxolimab in advanced cancers. The repertoire was sequenced with immunoSEQ multiplex PCR; TCRdb's copy has only in-frame clones and lacks some. This sample has about 95,000 clones, with around 85% found just once. This material consisted of CD4+ or CD8+ T cells sorted from blood, taken in a trial of the OX40 agonist ivuxolimab. These receptor sequences come from an adult with an advanced solid tumor such as melanoma, head and neck, liver or kidney cancer. CDR3s include the opening cysteine and the closing phenylalanine or tryptophan. D genes are given only for firm matches. Where a row states a size, it is once, few, many or the class of an expanded clone; other rows omit it.

V	J	size	D	CDR3	DNA
TRBV5-4	TRBJ2-3	NA	TRBD2	CASSQGIAGLSDTQYF	TGTGCCAGCAGCCAAGGGATAGCGGGACTCTCAGATACGCAGTATTTT
TRBV30	TRBJ1-4	NA	NA	CAWGHLDSEKLFF	TGTGCCTGGGGGCACCTAGACAGCGAAAAACTGTTTTTT
TRBV19	TRBJ2-7	NA	TRBD1	CASSQGHEQYF	TGTGCTTCTTCACAGGGGCACGAGCAGTACTTC
TRBV7-2	TRBJ2-5	few	TRBD1	CASSPQGASGGETQYF	TGTGCCAGCAGCCCACAGGGGGCTAGCGGAGGGGAGACCCAGTACTTC
TRBV30	TRBJ1-5	NA	NA	CAWSYGGDRSQPQHF	TGTGCCTGGAGTTATGGAGGGGATAGAAGTCAGCCCCAGCATTTT
TRBV4-1	TRBJ1-1	NA	NA	CASSQVMDPLTDTEAFF	TGCGCCAGCAGCCAAGTGATGGACCCCTTAACCGACACTGAAGCTTTCTTT
TRBV5-4	TRBJ2-3	NA	NA	CASSMGFGGVGGTQYF	TGTGCCAGCAGCATGGGGTTTGGGGGAGTGGGCGGTACGCAGTATTTT
TRBV28	TRBJ2-3	NA	TRBD1	CASTKQGAYTDTQYF	TGTGCCAGCACCAAACAGGGGGCCTACACAGATACGCAGTATTTT
TRBV7-3	TRBJ1-6	NA	TRBD1	CASSMTGGSPLHF	TGTGCCAGCAGCATGACAGGGGGTTCACCCCTCCACTTT
TRBV4-1	TRBJ1-1	NA	NA	CASSQDPATEAFF	TGCGCCAGCAGCCAAGATCCCGCGACTGAAGCTTTCTTT
TRBV28	TRBJ2-5	once	NA	CASSLTIDQYF	TGTGCCAGCAGCCTAACGATAGACCAGTACTTC
TRBV7-9	TRBJ2-7	NA	NA	CASSLEAPYYEQYF	TGTGCCAGCAGCTTAGAAGCACCCTACTACGAGCAGTACTTC
TRBV6-1	TRBJ1-2	NA	NA	CASSDRVTNYGYTF	TGTGCCAGCAGTGACAGGGTAACTAACTATGGCTACACCTTC
TRBV7-6	TRBJ2-2	NA	NA	CVGGEPTNTGELFF	TGTGTCGGCGGGGAACCAACGAACACCGGGGAGCTGTTTTTT
TRBV5-1	TRBJ2-5	NA	TRBD2	CASSFSSGGHQETQYF	TGCGCCAGCAGCTTTTCTAGCGGGGGTCACCAAGAGACCCAGTACTTC
TRBV28	TRBJ1-3	NA	TRBD1	CASSLIGQVHSGNTIYF	TGTGCCAGCAGTTTGATCGGACAGGTCCACTCTGGAAACACCATATATTTT
TRBV2	TRBJ2-7	NA	NA	CASRGGWATYEQYF	TGTGCCAGCAGGGGGGGCTGGGCAACCTACGAGCAGTACTTC
TRBV30	TRBJ2-7	NA	NA	CAWSTQAIFYEQYF	TGTGCCTGGAGTACGCAGGCCATTTTCTACGAGCAGTACTTC
TRBV11-2	TRBJ2-7	NA	TRBD1	CASSYTTGLGEQYF	TGTGCCAGCAGCTACACGACAGGGTTGGGCGAGCAGTACTTC
TRBV9	TRBJ2-1	NA	NA	CASSVVANEQFF	TGTGCCAGCAGCGTAGTCGCCAATGAGCAGTTCTTC
TRBV23-1	TRBJ2-5	NA	TRBD1	CASSQFLGRGFQETQYF	TGCGCCAGCAGTCAATTTTTGGGCAGGGGGTTCCAAGAGACCCAGTACTTC
TRBV10-1	TRBJ2-2	NA	NA	CASSEGPGGTGELFF	TGCGCCAGCAGTGAGGGTCCAGGCGGTACCGGGGAGCTGTTTTTT
TRBV5-1	TRBJ1-4	NA	NA	CASSGGRGREKLFF	TGCGCCAGCAGCGGTGGACGTGGGCGAGAAAAACTGTTTTTT
TRBV7-3	TRBJ2-1	few	TRBD1	CASSRTGGGHNEQFF	TGTGCCAGCAGCCGGACAGGGGGCGGTCACAATGAGCAGTTCTTC
TRBV28	TRBJ2-1	NA	NA	CASTQNNEQFF	TGTGCCAGCACCCAGAACAATGAGCAGTTCTTC
TRBV7-9	TRBJ2-7	NA	NA	CASSLVPYEQYF	TGTGCCAGCAGCTTAGTCCCCTACGAGCAGTACTTC
TRBV5-1	TRBJ2-7	few	NA	CASSLVEGNEQYF	TGCGCCAGCAGCTTGGTGGAAGGGAACGAGCAGTACTTC
TRBV6-6	TRBJ2-3	NA	NA	CAVEESSTDTQYF	TGTGCGGTAGAGGAATCTAGCACAGATACGCAGTATTTT
TRBV11-3	TRBJ1-3	NA	NA	CASSSWGASGNTIYF	TGTGCCAGCAGCTCTTGGGGAGCCTCTGGAAACACCATATATTTT
TRBV10-3	TRBJ2-7	NA	NA	CAISERAGDEQYF	TGTGCCATCAGTGAGAGGGCAGGGGACGAGCAGTACTTC
TRBV7-2	TRBJ2-1	NA	TRBD2	CASSLTSGSLNEQFF	TGTGCCAGCAGCTTGACTAGCGGGAGTTTGAATGAGCAGTTCTTC
TRBV7-9	TRBJ2-1	NA	TRBD2	CASIQLGGSTYNEQFF	TGTGCCAGCATCCAGTTAGGCGGGAGTACCTACAATGAGCAGTTCTTC
TRBV7-8	TRBJ1-1	NA	TRBD1	CASSLETGTNTEAFF	TGTGCCAGCAGCTTAGAGACAGGGACGAACACTGAAGCTTTCTTT
TRBV7-9	TRBJ2-5	once	NA	CASSLFGPRETQYF	TGTGCCAGCAGTCTCTTTGGGCCCAGGGAGACCCAGTACTTC
TRBV15	TRBJ1-2	NA	NA	CATRQNLQVPYGYTF	TGTGCCACCAGACAAAATCTGCAGGTTCCCTATGGCTACACCTTC
TRBV7-9	TRBJ2-7	once	TRBD2	CASSLPPGSGMVYEQYF	TGTGCCAGCAGCTTACCGCCGGGTAGCGGGATGGTATACGAGCAGTACTTC
TRBV7-2	TRBJ2-3	NA	TRBD1	CASSYDAGQGYDTQYF	TGTGCCAGCAGCTACGACGCGGGACAGGGATACGATACGCAGTATTTT